The entry below gives a single TCR beta chain sequence along with its context. Other DNA sequences in this sample translate to the same CDR3. The entry originates in a study of blood T cell repertoires in COVID-19. Overall study: Sample material is recorded as cDNA or gDNA derived from T cells, B-cell-depleted T cells, or PBMCs.

Germline CDR1 is SGHAT and CDR2 is FQNNGV. V lost 5 bases to trimming and J lost 2 bases, with 13 bases between them. CDR3 length: 14 residues. TCRdb's copy holds only in-frame clones and misses some; the assay was immunoSEQ multiplex PCR. The profile shows 300,000 to 400,000 clones, around 87% of them singletons. The chain recombines TRBV11-2 with TRBJ2-7, with TRBD2 as a possible D gene (5 bases). Material for sequencing was peripheral blood. The clonotype was recovered from a man aged 45-60 years with active or convalescent COVID-19. CDR3 coding DNA: TGTGCCAGCAGCCGAGGGCCGGAAACCTACGAGCAGTACTTC. Protein: CASSRGPETYEQYF.